These 18 T cell receptor beta chains were sequenced from one sample in a study of monozygotic twins with inflammatory bowel disease. TCRdb derives one entry per CDR3 protein from the 5' RACE reads, leaving out DNA. This listing includes about 450,000 distinct CDR3 sequences. Sequenced material: blood. Receptors originate from a human donor with ulcerative colitis or Crohn's disease, or a healthy co-twin of an affected twin (not recorded which).

J is TRBJ2-3 and V is TRBV6-1. Germline-derived CDR1 and CDR2 are MNHNS and SASEGT. CDR3 length equals 15 residues. CDR3 protein: CASRATGKGTDTQYF.

This sequence joins TRBV5-1 and TRBJ2-3. Germline V CDR1 and CDR2: SGHRS, YFSETQ. CDR3 size: 14 residues. CDR3 in amino acids: CASSSVGSTDTQYF.

The chain links TRBV7-2 to TRBJ2-7. The V gene's germline CDR1 is SGHTA and CDR2 FQGNSA. The CDR3 totals 14 residues. The CDR3 protein is CASSLEVSSREQYF.

CDR3 protein: CATGQDTNTGELFF. The chain employs TRBV15 and TRBJ2-2; TCRdb calls TRBD1, which cannot be checked without DNA. The CDR3 is 14 residues long. Germline values: CDR1 LNHNV, CDR2 YYDKDF (reference sequence).

The gene calls are TRBV3-1 and TRBJ2-2; TCRdb designates TRBD2, a call that cannot be tested without DNA. The CDR3 totals 16 residues. Germline-derived CDR1 and CDR2 are LGHDT and YNNKEL (reference sequence). The CDR3 protein is CASSSTERGNTGELFF. The whole variable domain, remainder taken from reference TRBV3-1 and TRBJ2-2, is DTAVSQTPKYLVTQMGNDKSIKCEQNLGHDTMYWYKQDSKKFLKIMFSYNNKELIINETVPNRFSPKSPDKAHLNLHINSLELGDSAVYFCASSSTERGNTGELFFGEGSRLTVL.

This chain uses TRBV6-1 with TRBJ2-1; TCRdb's D gene call, TRBD1, goes unchecked for lack of DNA. Germline V gene sequence: CDR1 MNHNS, CDR2 SASEGT. The CDR3 extends over 15 amino acids. CDR3: CASSNTGKGYNEQFF.

This chain uses TRBV21-1 with TRBJ2-1; TCRdb calls TRBD1, which cannot be checked without DNA. TRBV21-1 is given as a pseudogene. This CDR3 has 18 amino acids. The CDR3 protein is CASSKARGRPSSYNEQFF.

The CDR3 sequence is CSARELAAGREQFF. The gene calls are TRBV20-1 and TRBJ2-1; the TCRdb call, TRBD2, lacks DNA for checking. The CDR3 runs to 14 residues. The germline gives CDR1 DFQATT, CDR2 SNEGSKA (reference sequence).

The genes are TRBV5-1 and TRBJ2-7; the TRBD1 assignment by TCRdb is unverifiable without DNA. Per germline, CDR1 SGHRS and CDR2 YFSETQ. CDR3 length: 13 residues. CDR3 protein: CASSWTGLREQYF. The full variable domain, completed using reference TRBV5-1 and TRBJ2-7, is KAGVTQTPRYLIKTRGQQVTLSCSPISGHRSVSWYQQTPGQGLQFLFEYFSETQRNKGNFPGRFSGRQFSNSRSEMNVSTLELGDSALYLCASSWTGLREQYFGPGTRLTVT.

The V and J genes are TRBV21-1 and TRBJ1-5; there is no DNA to check the TCRdb D call of TRBD1. TRBV21-1 is a recognized pseudogene. This CDR3 spans 15 amino acids. The CDR3 region is CASSNWDRTYQPQHF.

The rearrangement joins TRBV5-1 to TRBJ2-3; TCRdb's D gene call, TRBD1, goes unchecked for lack of DNA. Germline loops: CDR1 SGHRS, CDR2 YFSETQ. The length of the CDR3 is 14 residues. CDR3 sequence: CASSTQDRTDTQYF.

CDR3 loop: CASSSEQGAYNEQFF. The chain employs TRBV27 and TRBJ2-1; TCRdb proposes TRBD1, but this gene call is untestable without DNA. The CDR3 has 15 amino acids. Germline assignment: CDR1 MNHEY and CDR2 SMNVEV (reference sequence).

V gene TRBV19 combines with J gene TRBJ1-5; TCRdb gives TRBD1 as the D gene, but with no DNA this cannot be confirmed. This CDR3 comprises 13 residues. Germline CDR1 and CDR2: LNHDA and SQIVND (reference sequence). The CDR3 reads CASSIVGSGPQHF.

V usage is TRBV10-3 and J usage is TRBJ2-5. This CDR3 spans 14 amino acids. Germline V gene sequence: CDR1 ENHRY, CDR2 SYGVKD. The CDR3 loop reads CAISESAIEETQYF.

The chain has TRBV27 and TRBJ1-5. CDR3 length equals 15 residues. CDR1 is MNHEY and CDR2 is SMNVEV in the germline V gene (reference sequence). CDR3 loop: CASSASQLSNQPQHF.

This chain uses TRBV12-3 or TRBV12-4 with TRBJ2-5. This CDR3 has 13 residues. This CDR3 is CASSLVFQETQYF.

The V call is TRBV5-6, the J call TRBJ2-2. Germline CDR1 is SGHDT and CDR2 is YYEEEE. The CDR3 runs 16 residues. CDR3 in amino acids: CASSPLGSQRTGELFF.

The gene calls are TRBV18 and TRBJ2-5; TCRdb indicates TRBD2, and absent DNA this call remains unverified. The germline CDR1 and CDR2 sequences are KGHSH and LQKENI. This CDR3 spans 13 amino acids. This CDR3 reads CASSPVAGETQYF.